This T cell receptor (beta chain) stems from a study of T cell responses to AZD1222 COVID-19 vaccine. Points from the study as a whole: Donor demographics were predominantly white British with a female majority; clonal diversity may be underestimated.

For this clone: Its antigen is undetermined.

Some clones are missing from TCRdb's copy, which holds only in-frame ones; the method was immunoSEQ multiplex PCR. The table lists some 100,000 clones, around nine tenths of them singletons. The CDR3 is 15 residues long. Germline V gene lookup returns CDR1 SGHRS and CDR2 YFSETQ. V was pared by 4 bases and J by 2 bases, with 15 bases between. The V call is TRBV5-1, the J call TRBJ1-1; D is perhaps TRBD1 (5 bases). This receptor was obtained from an adult who received the AZD1222 COVID-19 vaccine. The source material was peripheral blood, sampled 28 days after the second AZD1222 dose. The CDR3 loop reads CASSPGVGTNTEAFF. The CDR3, as DNA: TGCGCCAGCAGCCCGGGGGTGGGGACCAACACTGAAGCTTTCTTT.